These 11 T cell receptor beta chains were all obtained from the same sample, sequenced in a study of beta chain features in type 1 diabetes. Every bit of the isolated RNA underwent reverse transcription, so sequencing read expressed TCRB transcripts. Repertoires were generated with immunoSEQ multiplex PCR, while TCRdb's copy carries only in-frame clones and drops some. The sample has 330,000 or so clones; around 20% are singletons. Sequencing was done on a sample of naive CD4+ T cells from blood. The origin of the receptors is a woman aged 18-29 years in good health.

The rearrangement links TRBV30 to TRBJ2-1, with 8 bases identical to TRBD2. The CDR3 spans 14 residues. CDR1 is GTSNPN and CDR2 is SVGIG in the germline V gene (reference sequence). V dropped 2 bases and J dropped 3; count of bases not matched to a gene: 3. The CDR3 region is CAWSQGLVYNEQFF. The DNA of the CDR3 is TGTGCCTGGAGTCAGGGACTAGTCTACAATGAGCAGTTCTTC. Full variable domain (missing parts from reference TRBV30 and TRBJ2-1): SQTIHQWPATLVQPVGSPLSLECTVEGTSNPNLYWYRQAAGRGLQLLFYSVGIGQISSEVPQNLSASRPQDRQFILSSKKLLLSDSGFYLCAWSQGLVYNEQFFGPGTRLTVL.

CDR3 sequence reads: CASSGGPTDTQYF. CDR3 bases: TGTGCCAGCAGCGGAGGCCCCACAGATACGCAGTATTTT. The chain joins TRBV7-2 to TRBJ2-3; TRBD2 is a possible D gene (5 bases). The V end lost 5 bases, the J end lost 2 bases, and 8 bases lay between the germline ends. This CDR3 has 13 amino acids. CDR1 is SGHTA and CDR2 is FQGNSA in the germline V gene.

In this sample, this clone turned up a few times. The V and J genes are TRBV29-1 and TRBJ1-2, with no clear D. Trimming took 8 bases from V and 7 from J, leaving 17 bases between them. Germline assignment: CDR1 SQVTM and CDR2 ANQGSEA. The CDR3 length is 12 residues. DNA of the CDR3: TGCAGCACAGAGGGTCGAGGCGGTGGCTACACCTTC. This codes for CSTEGRGGGYTF.

This clone came up a few times. The rearrangement joins TRBV7-3 to TRBJ2-5, with 9 bases aligning to TRBD1. Germline V gene data show CDR1 as SGHTA and CDR2 as FQGTGA. The junction had 1 base not matched to a gene; V was cut back by 1 base and J by 1 base. The CDR3 is 15 amino acids. In DNA form, the CDR3 reads TGTGCCAGCAGCTTAAAGACAGGGGGCCAAGAGACCCAGTACTTC. It specifies CASSLKTGGQETQYF.

The chain joins TRBV19 to TRBJ1-5; unclear D gene. CDR3 length: 18 amino acids. CDR1 is LNHDA, CDR2 SQIVND, per germline (reference sequence). V was shortened by 1 base and J by 0 bases, with 16 bases between the two germline ends. The CDR3: CASSIGLGRQDSNQPQHF. CDR3 DNA sequence: TGTGCCAGTAGTATAGGATTAGGGAGGCAGGATAGCAATCAGCCCCAGCATTTT.

This clone was detected only a few times. The rearrangement joins TRBV11-2 to TRBJ2-5; weak D call: TRBD1 (6 bases). This CDR3 has 13 amino acids. The V gene's germline CDR1 is SGHAT and CDR2 FQNNGV. V was shortened by 4 bases and J by 4 bases, with 10 bases between the two germline ends. The CDR3, as DNA: TGTGCCAGCAGCTCCAGGGGAGCAGAGACCCAGTACTTC. Protein: CASSSRGAETQYF. Drawing the rest from reference TRBV11-2 and TRBJ2-5, the complete variable domain is EAGVAQSPRYKIIEKRQSVAFWCNPISGHATLYWYQQILGQGPKLLIQFQNNGVVDDSQLPKDRFSAERLKGVDSTLKIQPAKLEDSAVYLCASSSRGAETQYFGPGTRLLVL.

This rearrangement joins TRBV11-2 to TRBJ1-1; D might be TRBD1 (6 bases). The CDR3 totals 14 residues. Germline CDR1 SGHAT, CDR2 FQNNGV. Trimming removed 5 bases at V and 5 bases at J, with 15 bases between. This CDR3 is CASSPTGRRTEAFF. As DNA, the CDR3 is TGTGCCAGCAGCCCAACAGGGAGAAGAACTGAAGCTTTCTTT.

This chain connects TRBV29-1 to TRBJ2-7; 9 positions agree with TRBD2. The CDR3 consists of 14 residues. The V gene end was trimmed by 3 bases and the J gene end by 2 bases; junction bases not matched to a gene: 5. CDR1 is SQVTM and CDR2 is ANQGSEA in the germline V gene. CDR3 nucleotide sequence: TGCAGCGTTGACGTTAGCGGGAGAGCCTACGAGCAGTACTTC. It codes for CSVDVSGRAYEQYF.

This clone was observed a few times. J is TRBJ2-3 and V is TRBV19, with D unresolved. This CDR3 comprises 11 residues. Germline lookup yields CDR1 LNHDA and CDR2 SQIVND (reference sequence). V lost 6 bases to trimming and J lost 4 bases, with 5 bases between them. DNA for the CDR3: TGTGCCAGTAGCGCGTCAGATACGCAGTATTTT. Translating gives CASSASDTQYF. The variable domain in full, with the rest retrieved from reference TRBV19 and TRBJ2-3, is DGGITQSPKYLFRKEGQNVTLSCEQNLNHDAMYWYRQDPGQGLRLIYYSQIVNDFQKGDIAEGYSVSREKKESFPLTVTSAQKNPTAFYLCASSASDTQYFGPGTRLTVL.

The V gene is TRBV9, the J gene TRBJ2-5, with a tentative D call TRBD1 (5 bases). CDR1 and CDR2 (germline): SGDLS, YYNGEE. The CDR3 contains 14 residues. With 2 bases removed from V and 1 base from J, the gap between germline ends came to 9 bases. In DNA form, the CDR3 reads TGTGCCAGCAGCGTTGGGGCTGGCCAAGAGACCCAGTACTTC. This sequence encodes CASSVGAGQETQYF.

The J gene is TRBJ2-3, the V gene TRBV5-1; no reliable D call. V was cut by 0 bases and J by 4 bases, with 3 bases left in between. This CDR3 is built from 12 residues. Germline V lookup: CDR1 SGHRS, CDR2 YFSETQ. The CDR3 nucleotides are TGCGCCAGCAGCTTGGTAGCAGATACGCAGTATTTT. It codes for CASSLVADTQYF.